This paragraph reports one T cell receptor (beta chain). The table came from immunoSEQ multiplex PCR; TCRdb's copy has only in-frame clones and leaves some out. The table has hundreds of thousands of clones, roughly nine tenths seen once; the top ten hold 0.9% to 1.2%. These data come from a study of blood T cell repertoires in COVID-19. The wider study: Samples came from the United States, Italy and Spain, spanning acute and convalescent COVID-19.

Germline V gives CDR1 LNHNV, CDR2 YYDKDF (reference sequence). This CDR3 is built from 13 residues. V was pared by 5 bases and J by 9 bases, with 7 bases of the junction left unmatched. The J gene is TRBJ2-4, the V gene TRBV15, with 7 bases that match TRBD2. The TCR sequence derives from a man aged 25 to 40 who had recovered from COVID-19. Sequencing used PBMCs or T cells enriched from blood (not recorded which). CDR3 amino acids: CATSASAGAIQYF. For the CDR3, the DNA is TGTGCCACCAGCGCGAGCGCGGGAGCCATTCAGTACTTC.